This TCR beta chain was recorded in a study of Ad26.COV2.S vaccination and SARS-CoV-2 variants. Study overall: This donor came from the COV1001 trial of Ad26.COV2.S. Administration of Ad26.COV2.S was intramuscular, either once or twice 56 days apart.

Points on this clone: The antigen is undetermined.

Study-level points and caveats: Analytic work on TCR breadth and depth might have understated the full extent of total T cell responses.

Treatment of the sample: around 19 received Ad26.COV2.S at low or high dose, single or two shots; 5 received placebo; per-sample allocation not given. At day 63 after the first vaccine or placebo injection, samples were drawn. Clones were sequenced by immunoSEQ multiplex PCR, and TCRdb holds only the in-frame ones, with some missing. This sample carries 350,000 to 500,000 clones, around 90% of them seen once, and the ten largest clones take more than 3.5%. The CDR3 length is 14 residues. V was pared by 6 bases and J by 5 bases, with 10 bases of the junction left unmatched. Germline V gene sequence: CDR1 MNHEY, CDR2 SMNVEV (reference sequence).

V and J are TRBV27 and TRBJ2-7, with TRBD1 matching 7 bases. Here the sequenced sample was peripheral blood, taken in a trial of Ad26.COV2.S vaccine versus placebo. This receptor was identified in a person aged 18-65 years who received the Ad26.COV2.S COVID-19 vaccine or a placebo. CDR3 protein: CASRRWTGRDEQYF. The CDR3 DNA reads as TGTGCCAGCAGAAGATGGACAGGCCGGGACGAGCAGTACTTC.